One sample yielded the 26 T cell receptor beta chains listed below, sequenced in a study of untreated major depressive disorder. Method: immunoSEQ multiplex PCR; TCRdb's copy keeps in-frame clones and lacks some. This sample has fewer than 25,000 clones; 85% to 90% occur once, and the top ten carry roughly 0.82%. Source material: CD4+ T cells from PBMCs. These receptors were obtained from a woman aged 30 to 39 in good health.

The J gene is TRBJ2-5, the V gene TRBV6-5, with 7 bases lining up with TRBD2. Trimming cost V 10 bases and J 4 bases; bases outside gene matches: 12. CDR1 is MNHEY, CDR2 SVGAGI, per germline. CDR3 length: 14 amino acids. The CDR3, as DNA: TGTGCCACCCGGGAACGCGGGGAGGGAGAGACCCAGTACTTC. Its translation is CATRERGEGETQYF.

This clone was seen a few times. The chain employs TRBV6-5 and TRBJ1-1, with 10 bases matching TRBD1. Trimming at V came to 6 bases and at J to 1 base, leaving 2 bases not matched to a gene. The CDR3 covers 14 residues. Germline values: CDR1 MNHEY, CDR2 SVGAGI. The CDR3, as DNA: TGTGCCAGCAGCCGACAGGGGGCGAACACTGAAGCTTTCTTT. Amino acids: CASSRQGANTEAFF.

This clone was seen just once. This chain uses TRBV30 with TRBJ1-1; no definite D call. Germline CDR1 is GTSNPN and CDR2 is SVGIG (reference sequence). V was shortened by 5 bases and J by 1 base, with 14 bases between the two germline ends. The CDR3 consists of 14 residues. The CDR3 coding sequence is TGTGCCTGGGGGGTGGGTGGAAGGAACACTGAAGCTTTCTTT. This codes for CAWGVGGRNTEAFF.

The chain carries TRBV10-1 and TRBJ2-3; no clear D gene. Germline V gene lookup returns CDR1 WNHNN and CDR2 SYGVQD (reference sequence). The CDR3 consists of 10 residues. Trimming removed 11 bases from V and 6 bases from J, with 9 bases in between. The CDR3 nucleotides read TGCGCCCCCTGGGCGGATACGCAGTATTTT. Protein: CAPWADTQYF.

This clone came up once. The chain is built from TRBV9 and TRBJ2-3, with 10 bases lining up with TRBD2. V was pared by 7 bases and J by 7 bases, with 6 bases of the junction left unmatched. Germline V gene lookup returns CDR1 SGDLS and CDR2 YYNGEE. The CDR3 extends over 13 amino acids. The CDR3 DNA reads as TGTGCCAGCGGCCTAGCGGGAGAAAATACGCAGTATTTT. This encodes CASGLAGENTQYF. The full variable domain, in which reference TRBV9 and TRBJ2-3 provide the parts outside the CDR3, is DSGVTQTPKHLITATGQRVTLRCSPRSGDLSVYWYQQSLDQGLQFLIQYYNGEERAKGNILERFSAQQFPDLHSELNLSSLELGDSALYFCASGLAGENTQYFGPGTRLTVL.

As DNA, the CDR3 is TGCGCCAGCAGCTTGGCTAGCGGGAGAACAGATACGCAGTATTTT. Protein sequence: CASSLASGRTDTQYF. This chain connects TRBV5-1 to TRBJ2-3; the match to TRBD2 covers 10 bases. The CDR3 totals 15 residues. Per the germline V gene, CDR1 is SGHRS and CDR2 is YFSETQ. V shed 0 bases, J shed 3 bases, and the junction held 1 base outside the gene matches.

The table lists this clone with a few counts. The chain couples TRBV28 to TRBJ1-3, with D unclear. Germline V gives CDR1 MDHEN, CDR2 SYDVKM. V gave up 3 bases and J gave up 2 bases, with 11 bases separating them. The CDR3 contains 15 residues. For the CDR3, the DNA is TGTGCCAGCAGTTTGTTAACTGGGGCTGGAAACACCATATATTTT. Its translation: CASSLLTGAGNTIYF.

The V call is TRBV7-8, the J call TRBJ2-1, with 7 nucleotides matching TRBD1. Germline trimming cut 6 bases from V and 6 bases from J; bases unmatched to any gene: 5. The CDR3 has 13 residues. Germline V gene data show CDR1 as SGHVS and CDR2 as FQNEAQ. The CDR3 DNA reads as TGTGCCAGCAGGCGAGGGACAGTCAATGAGCAGTTCTTC. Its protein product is CASRRGTVNEQFF.

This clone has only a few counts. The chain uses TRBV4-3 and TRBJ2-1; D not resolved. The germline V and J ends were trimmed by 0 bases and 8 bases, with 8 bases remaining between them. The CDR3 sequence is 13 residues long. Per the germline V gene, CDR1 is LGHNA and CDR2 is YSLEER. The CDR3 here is CASSQELMDEQFF. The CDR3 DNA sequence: TGCGCCAGCAGCCAAGAGCTGATGGATGAGCAGTTCTTC.

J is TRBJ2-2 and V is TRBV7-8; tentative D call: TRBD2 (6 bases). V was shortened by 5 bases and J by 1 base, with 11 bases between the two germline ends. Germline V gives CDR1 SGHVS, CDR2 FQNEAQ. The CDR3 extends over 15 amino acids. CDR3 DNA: TGTGCCAGCAGCGGGACTCTAGAGAACACCGGGGAGCTGTTTTTT. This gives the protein CASSGTLENTGELFF.

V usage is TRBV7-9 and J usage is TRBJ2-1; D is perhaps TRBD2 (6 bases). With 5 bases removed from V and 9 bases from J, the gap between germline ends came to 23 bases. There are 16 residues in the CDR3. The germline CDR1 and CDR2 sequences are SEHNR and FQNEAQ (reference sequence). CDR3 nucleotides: TGTGCCAGCAGCCACTATAGGGACCGGGCGGGGAGTGAGCAGTTCTTC. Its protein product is CASSHYRDRAGSEQFF.

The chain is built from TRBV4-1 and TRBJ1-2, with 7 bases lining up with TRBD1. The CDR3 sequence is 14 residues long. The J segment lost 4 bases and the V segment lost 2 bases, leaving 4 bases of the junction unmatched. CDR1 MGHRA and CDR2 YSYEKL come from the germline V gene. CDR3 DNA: TGCGCCAGCAGCCAAAACAGGGGAAGCTATGGCTACACCTTC. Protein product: CASSQNRGSYGYTF.

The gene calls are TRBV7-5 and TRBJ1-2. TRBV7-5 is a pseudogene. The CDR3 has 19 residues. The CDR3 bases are TGTGCCAGAAGCCCCACCACAATAATAGTGAAAGGAGTGGGCTATGGCTACACCTTC. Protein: CARSPTTIIVKGVGYGYTF.

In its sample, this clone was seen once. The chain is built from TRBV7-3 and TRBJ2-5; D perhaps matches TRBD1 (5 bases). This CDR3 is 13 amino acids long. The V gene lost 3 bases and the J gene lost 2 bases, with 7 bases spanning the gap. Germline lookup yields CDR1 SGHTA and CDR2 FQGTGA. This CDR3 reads CASSFGQQETQYF. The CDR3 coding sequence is TGTGCCAGCAGCTTCGGACAACAAGAGACCCAGTACTTC. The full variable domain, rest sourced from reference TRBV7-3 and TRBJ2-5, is GAGVSQTPSNKVTEKGKYVELRCDPISGHTALYWYRQSLGQGPEFLIYFQGTGAADDSGLPNDRFFAVRPEGSVSTLKIQRTERGDSAVYLCASSFGQQETQYFGPGTRLLVL.

CDR3 bases: TGTGCCAGCAGCCTGACGGGGGGCGCGTCTGAAGCTTTCTTT. This translates into CASSLTGGASEAFF. The chain uses TRBV4-2 and TRBJ1-1; D possibly corresponds to TRBD1 (6 bases). This CDR3 comprises 14 residues. CDR1 is LGHNA, CDR2 YNFKEQ, per germline. Between the trimmed V and J ends, which lost 4 bases and 6 bases, there was a span of 15 bases.

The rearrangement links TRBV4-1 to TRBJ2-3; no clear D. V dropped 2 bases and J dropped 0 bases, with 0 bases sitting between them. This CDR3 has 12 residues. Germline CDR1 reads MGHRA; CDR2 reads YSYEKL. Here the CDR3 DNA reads TGCGCCAGCAGCCAAAGCACAGATACGCAGTATTTT. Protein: CASSQSTDTQYF.

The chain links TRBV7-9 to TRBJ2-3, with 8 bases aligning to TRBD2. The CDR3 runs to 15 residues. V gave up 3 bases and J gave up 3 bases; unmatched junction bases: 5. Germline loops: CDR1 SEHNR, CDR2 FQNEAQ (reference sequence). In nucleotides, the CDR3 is TGTGCCAGCAGCTTGTCTGCGGGAGGAACAGATACGCAGTATTTT. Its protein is CASSLSAGGTDTQYF.

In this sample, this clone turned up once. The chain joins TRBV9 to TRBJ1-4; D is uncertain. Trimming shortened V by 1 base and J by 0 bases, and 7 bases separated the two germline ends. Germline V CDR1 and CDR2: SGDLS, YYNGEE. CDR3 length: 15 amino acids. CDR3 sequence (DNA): TGTGCCAGCAGCGTATCGACTGCAACTAATGAAAAACTGTTTTTT. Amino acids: CASSVSTATNEKLFF.

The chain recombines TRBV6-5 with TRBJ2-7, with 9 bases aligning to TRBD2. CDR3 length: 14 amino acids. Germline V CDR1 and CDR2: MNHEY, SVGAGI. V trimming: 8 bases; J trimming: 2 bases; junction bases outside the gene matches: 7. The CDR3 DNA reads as TGTGCCAGCGCCCTAATAGCGGGAGCCTACGAGCAGTACTTC. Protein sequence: CASALIAGAYEQYF.

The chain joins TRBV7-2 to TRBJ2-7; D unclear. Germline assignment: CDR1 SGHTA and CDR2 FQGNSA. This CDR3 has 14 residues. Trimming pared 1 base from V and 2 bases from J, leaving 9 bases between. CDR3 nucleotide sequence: TGTGCCAGCAGCTTAGAACGCAGAGCCTACGAGCAGTACTTC. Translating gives CASSLERRAYEQYF.

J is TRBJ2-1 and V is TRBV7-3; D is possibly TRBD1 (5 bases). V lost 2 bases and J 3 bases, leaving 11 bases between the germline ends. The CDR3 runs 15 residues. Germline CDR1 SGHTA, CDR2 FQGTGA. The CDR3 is CASSLRRASYNEQFF. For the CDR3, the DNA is TGTGCCAGCAGCTTACGCAGGGCGAGCTACAATGAGCAGTTCTTC.

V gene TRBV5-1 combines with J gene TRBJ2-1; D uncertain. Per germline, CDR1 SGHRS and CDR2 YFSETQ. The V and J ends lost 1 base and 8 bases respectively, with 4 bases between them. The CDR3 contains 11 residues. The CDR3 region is CASSLWDEQFF. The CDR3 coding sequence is TGCGCCAGCAGCTTGTGGGATGAGCAGTTCTTC.

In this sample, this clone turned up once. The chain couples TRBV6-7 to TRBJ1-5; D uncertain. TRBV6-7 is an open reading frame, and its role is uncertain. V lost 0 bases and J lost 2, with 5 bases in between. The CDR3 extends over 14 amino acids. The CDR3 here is CASSYSRGNQPQHF. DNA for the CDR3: TGTGCCAGCAGTTACTCGAGGGGCAATCAGCCCCAGCATTTT.

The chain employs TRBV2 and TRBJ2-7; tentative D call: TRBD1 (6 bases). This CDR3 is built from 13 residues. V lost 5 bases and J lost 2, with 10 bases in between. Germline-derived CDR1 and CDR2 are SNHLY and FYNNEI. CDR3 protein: CASSQTGAYEQYF. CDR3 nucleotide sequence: TGTGCCAGCAGTCAGACAGGCGCCTACGAGCAGTACTTC.

This CDR3 reads CAIRSGLQSYNEQFF. CDR3 nucleotide sequence: TGTGCCATCAGGAGCGGACTACAATCGTACAATGAGCAGTTCTTC. This chain links TRBV10-3 with TRBJ2-1, with D tentatively TRBD2 (6 bases). Germline loops: CDR1 ENHRY, CDR2 SYGVKD. Trimming removed 6 bases at V and 4 bases at J, with 16 bases between. The CDR3 sequence is 15 residues long.

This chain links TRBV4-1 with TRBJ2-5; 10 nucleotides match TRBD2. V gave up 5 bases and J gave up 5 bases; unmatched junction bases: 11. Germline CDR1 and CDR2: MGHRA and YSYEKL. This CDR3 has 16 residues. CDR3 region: CASSAPTSGMRETQYF. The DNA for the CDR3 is TGCGCCAGCAGCGCCCCCACTAGCGGGATGCGGGAGACCCAGTACTTC.